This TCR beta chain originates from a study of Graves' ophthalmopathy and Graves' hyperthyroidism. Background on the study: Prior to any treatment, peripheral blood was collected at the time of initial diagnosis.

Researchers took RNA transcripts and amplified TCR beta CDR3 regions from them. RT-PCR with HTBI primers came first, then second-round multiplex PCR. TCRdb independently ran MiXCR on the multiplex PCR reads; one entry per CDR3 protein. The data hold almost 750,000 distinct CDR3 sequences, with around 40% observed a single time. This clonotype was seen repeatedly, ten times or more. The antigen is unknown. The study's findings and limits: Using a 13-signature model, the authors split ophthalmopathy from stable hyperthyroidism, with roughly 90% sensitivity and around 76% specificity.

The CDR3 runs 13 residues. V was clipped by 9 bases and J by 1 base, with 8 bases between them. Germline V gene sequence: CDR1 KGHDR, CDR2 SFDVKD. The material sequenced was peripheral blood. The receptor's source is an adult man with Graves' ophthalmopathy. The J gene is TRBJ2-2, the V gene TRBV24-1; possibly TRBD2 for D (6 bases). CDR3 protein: CATRGKNTGELFF. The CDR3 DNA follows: TGTGCCACCCGGGGGAAGAACACCGGGGAGCTGTTTTTT.